A single sample is the source of the 19 T cell receptor beta chains below, sequenced in a study of T cell responses to AZD1222 COVID-19 vaccine. TCRdb's copy holds only in-frame clones and misses some; the assay was immunoSEQ multiplex PCR. The data contain 55,000 to 80,000 clones, around three quarters of them singletons. The material sequenced was peripheral blood, taken on day 0 of AZD1222 vaccination. Receptors originate from an adult in good health.

The chain couples TRBV6-5 to TRBJ1-1; D remains ambiguous. There are 16 residues in the CDR3. CDR1 and CDR2 from the germline V gene are MNHEY and SVGAGI. V lost 2 bases and J 1 base, leaving 14 bases between the germline ends. Here the CDR3 reads CASSYPSSGGNTEAFF. The CDR3 region has the DNA TGTGCCAGCAGTTACCCTAGTTCTGGTGGGAACACTGAAGCTTTCTTT.

The chain is built from TRBV6-5 and TRBJ1-1, with D uncertain. Germline V CDR1 and CDR2: MNHEY, SVGAGI. Trimming took 0 bases from V and 5 from J, leaving 10 bases between them. This CDR3 region has 14 residues. CDR3 sequence: CASSYSAGGTEAFF. CDR3 nucleotides: TGTGCCAGCAGTTACTCCGCGGGAGGGACTGAAGCTTTCTTT.

This clone was seen a few times. This rearrangement joins TRBV2 to TRBJ1-5, with D possibly matching TRBD1 (5 bases). Trimming removed 5 bases at V and 5 bases at J, with 10 bases between. Germline-derived CDR1 and CDR2 are SNHLY and FYNNEI. The CDR3 consists of 13 residues. The CDR3 protein is CASSTDSYQPQHF. The CDR3 DNA is TGTGCCAGCAGTACCGACAGCTATCAGCCCCAGCATTTT.

CDR3 sequence: CASGGLNTEAFF. The CDR3 DNA is TGTGCCAGCGGGGGGTTGAACACTGAAGCTTTCTTT. The chain employs TRBV7-2 and TRBJ1-1, with D possibly being TRBD1 (5 bases). This CDR3 is built from 12 residues. The germline CDR1 and CDR2 sequences are SGHTA and FQGNSA. The V end was cut by 8 bases, the J end by 0 bases, with 7 bases between.

This clone was seen more than once but under ten times. The chain uses TRBV10-3 and TRBJ2-5; TRBD1 matches 7 bases. Germline assignment: CDR1 ENHRY and CDR2 SYGVKD. The V segment lost 2 bases and the J segment 1 base; nucleotides outside the gene matches: 4. CDR3 length equals 15 residues. As DNA, the CDR3 is TGTGCCATCAGTGAGACCCGACAGGGCCAAGAGACCCAGTACTTC. Amino acid sequence: CAISETRQGQETQYF.

This sequence joins TRBV6-2 or TRBV6-3 and TRBJ2-1; D gene unclear. This CDR3 is 14 amino acids long. Germline CDR1 and CDR2: MNHEY and SVGEGT. Between the trimmed V and J ends, which lost 5 bases and 8 bases, there was a span of 16 bases. CDR3 coding DNA: TGTGCCAGCAGTCCCTCCGAAACCCGATATGAGCAGTTCTTC. Encoded protein: CASSPSETRYEQFF.

This sequence joins TRBV28 and TRBJ1-2; D is ambiguous. CDR1 MDHEN and CDR2 SYDVKM come from the germline V gene. V gave up 6 bases and J gave up 5 bases, with 7 bases separating them. The length of the CDR3 is 11 residues. The chain's CDR3 is CASSEKYGYTF. The CDR3 DNA reads TGTGCCAGCAGCGAAAAATATGGCTACACCTTC.

The sample holds a few counts of this clone. This sequence joins TRBV11-2 and TRBJ2-3; TRBD2 is a possible D gene (9 bases). This CDR3 comprises 16 residues. Trimming left V 5 bases short and J 3 bases short, with 18 bases between. Germline V gives CDR1 SGHAT, CDR2 FQNNGV. CDR3 amino acids: CASSQGAGGPTDTQYF. DNA for the CDR3: TGTGCCAGCAGCCAGGGGGCGGGGGGGCCAACAGATACGCAGTATTTT.

This clone was recorded only once. This sequence joins TRBV6-4 and TRBJ2-2; weak D call: TRBD2 (6 bases). Trimming removed 5 bases from V and 5 bases from J, with 15 bases in between. Germline assignment: CDR1 MRHNA and CDR2 SNTAGT. The CDR3 length is 15 residues. The DNA of the CDR3 is TGTGCCAGCAGTCCCGTGCGGGGCGGAACCGGGGAGCTGTTTTTT. Amino acid sequence: CASSPVRGGTGELFF.

Here the CDR3 reads CSAVPWTATDTQYF. The CDR3 DNA sequence: TGCAGCGCTGTTCCCTGGACAGCAACAGATACGCAGTATTTT. J is TRBJ2-3 and V is TRBV29-1, with D possibly TRBD1 on 6 matching bases. Trimming pared 7 bases from V and 3 bases from J, leaving 17 bases between. Looked up from germline, CDR1 is SQVTM and CDR2 is ANQGSEA. CDR3 length: 14 amino acids.

The chain uses TRBV4-3 and TRBJ2-3; TRBD2 aligns across 7 bases. V gave up 0 bases and J gave up 2 bases; unmatched junction bases: 5. CDR3 length: 16 amino acids. CDR1 LGHNA and CDR2 YSLEER come from the germline V gene. CDR3 sequence: CASSQEGGDYTDTQYF. For the CDR3, the DNA is TGCGCCAGCAGCCAAGAAGGCGGGGACTACACAGATACGCAGTATTTT.

A single count supports this clone. V and J are TRBV4-2 and TRBJ1-2, with D perhaps matching TRBD1 (6 bases). The CDR3 sequence is 15 residues long. Germline V gene lookup returns CDR1 LGHNA and CDR2 YNFKEQ. Trimming pared 0 bases from V and 5 bases from J, leaving 13 bases between. The CDR3 nucleotides read TGTGCCAGCAGCCAAGAGGGGGCAGCTACTTATGGCTACACCTTC. Protein: CASSQEGAATYGYTF.

The chain couples TRBV18 to TRBJ1-1; D is ambiguous. Deletions cut 5 bases from V and 6 bases from J, with 10 bases between. The CDR3 sequence is 12 residues long. The germline gives CDR1 KGHSH, CDR2 LQKENI. CDR3 residues: CASSLWKAEAFF. CDR3 bases: TGTGCCAGCTCATTATGGAAGGCTGAAGCTTTCTTT. Complete variable domain (other parts from reference TRBV18 and TRBJ1-1): NAGVMQNPRHLVRRRGQEARLRCSPMKGHSHVYWYRQLPEEGLKFMVYLQKENIIDESGMPKERFSAEFPKEGPSILRIQQVVRGDSAAYFCASSLWKAEAFFGQGTRLTVV.

The V gene is TRBV5-5, the J gene TRBJ2-1; TRBD2 is a possible D gene (6 bases). The CDR3 loop spans 14 amino acids. The V end lost 0 bases, the J end lost 10 bases, and 14 bases lay between the germline ends. CDR1 SGHKS and CDR2 YYEKEE come from the germline V gene (reference sequence). In nucleotides, the CDR3 is TGTGCCAGCAGCTTGGATTCAGGCCGGGGGGAGCAGTTCTTC. This sequence encodes CASSLDSGRGEQFF.

This chain connects TRBV24-1 to TRBJ2-5; TRBD2 is a possible D gene (7 bases). The CDR3 totals 14 residues. Germline V gene data show CDR1 as KGHDR and CDR2 as SFDVKD. Trimming stripped 5 bases from V and 4 bases from J, with 13 bases between. The CDR3 reads CATSVGGGLETQYF. CDR3 coding DNA: TGTGCCACCAGTGTAGGGGGGGGCTTAGAGACCCAGTACTTC.

This chain links TRBV19 with TRBJ1-1; D gene ambiguous. Germline loops: CDR1 LNHDA, CDR2 SQIVND (reference sequence). Trimming pared 6 bases from V and 2 bases from J, leaving 16 bases between. The length of the CDR3 is 15 residues. The CDR3 region is CASRSLVGSNTEAFF. Here the CDR3 DNA reads TGTGCCAGTAGGTCGCTTGTGGGCTCTAACACTGAAGCTTTCTTT.

This rearrangement joins TRBV7-9 to TRBJ2-1; D may be TRBD1 or TRBD2 (5 bases each). V dropped 5 bases and J dropped 2 bases, with 13 bases sitting between them. CDR1 is SEHNR, CDR2 FQNEAQ, per germline (reference sequence). This CDR3 is 15 amino acids long. The CDR3: CASSPGRFTYNEQFF. In DNA, the CDR3 is TGTGCCAGCAGCCCGGGACGGTTCACCTACAATGAGCAGTTCTTC. Complete variable domain (other parts from reference TRBV7-9 and TRBJ2-1): DTGVSQNPRHKITKRGQNVTFRCDPISEHNRLYWYRQTLGQGPEFLTYFQNEAQLEKSRLLSDRFSAERPKGSFSTLEIQRTEQGDSAMYLCASSPGRFTYNEQFFGPGTRLTVL.

The chain links TRBV7-2 to TRBJ2-7; D is unclear. This CDR3 is built from 16 residues. In germline, CDR1 is SGHTA, CDR2 FQGNSA. Trimming removed 1 base from V and 5 bases from J, with 18 bases in between. CDR3 nucleotides: TGTGCCAGCAGCTTAGATATTTGGGGTCTTAGGGACGAGCAGTACTTC. Translating gives CASSLDIWGLRDEQYF.

The chain employs TRBV2 and TRBJ1-4; D unclear. This CDR3 is 12 amino acids long. The V end was cut by 7 bases, the J end by 11 bases, with 14 bases between. In germline, CDR1 is SNHLY, CDR2 FYNNEI. Here the CDR3 reads CASNRATGKLFF. CDR3 nucleotide sequence: TGTGCCAGCAATAGGGCAACGGGGAAACTGTTTTTT.